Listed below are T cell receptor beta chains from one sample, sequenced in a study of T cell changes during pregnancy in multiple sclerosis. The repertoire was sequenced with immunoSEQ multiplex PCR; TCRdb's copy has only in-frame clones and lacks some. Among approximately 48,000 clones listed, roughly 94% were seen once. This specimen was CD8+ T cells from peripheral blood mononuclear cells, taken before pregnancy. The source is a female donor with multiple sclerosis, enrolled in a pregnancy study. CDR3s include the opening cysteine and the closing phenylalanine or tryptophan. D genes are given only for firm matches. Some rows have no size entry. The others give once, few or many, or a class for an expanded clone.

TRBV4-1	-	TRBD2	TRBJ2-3	CASSQDVAGEDTQYF	TGCGCCAGCAGCCAAGATGTAGCGGGAGAAGATACGCAGTATTTT
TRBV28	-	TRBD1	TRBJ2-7	CASSLGGQGHEQYF	TGTGCCAGCAGTTTAGGGGGACAGGGCCACGAGCAGTACTTC
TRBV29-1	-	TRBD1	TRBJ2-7	CSVEPGQGTFWQYF	TGCAGCGTTGAACCGGGACAGGGGACCTTTTGGCAGTACTTC
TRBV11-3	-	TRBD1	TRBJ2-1	CASSGQGASEQFF	TGTGCCAGCAGCGGCCAGGGGGCCAGTGAGCAGTTCTTC
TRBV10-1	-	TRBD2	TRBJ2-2	CASPRERDTGELFF	TGCGCCAGCCCGCGGGAGAGAGACACCGGGGAGCTGTTTTTT
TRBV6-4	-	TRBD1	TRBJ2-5	CASSDSRQGFQETQYF	TGTGCCAGCAGTGACTCTCGACAGGGTTTCCAAGAGACCCAGTACTTC
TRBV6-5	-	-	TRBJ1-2	CASSYSTDTEGYGYTF	TGTGCCAGCAGTTACTCGACGGACACGGAGGGATATGGCTACACCTTC
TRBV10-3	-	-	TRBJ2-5	CAISASGVQETQYF	TGTGCCATCAGTGCCTCGGGGGTCCAAGAGACCCAGTACTTC
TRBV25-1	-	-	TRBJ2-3	CASSRSNTDTQYF	TGTGCCAGCAGCAGAAGTAACACAGATACGCAGTATTTT
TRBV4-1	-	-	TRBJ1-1	CASSQERAMNTEAFF	TGCGCCAGCAGCCAAGAGAGAGCTATGAACACTGAAGCTTTCTTT
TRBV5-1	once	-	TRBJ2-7	CASSLAQSYEQYF	TGCGCCAGCAGCTTGGCTCAGTCCTACGAGCAGTACTTC
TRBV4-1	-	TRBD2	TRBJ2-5	CASSQDAAGGQETQYF	TGCGCCAGCAGCCAAGATGCAGCGGGAGGCCAAGAGACCCAGTACTTC
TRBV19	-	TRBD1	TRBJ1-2	CASSPWTGATPNYGYTF	TGTGCCAGTAGTCCATGGACAGGGGCCACCCCCAACTATGGCTACACCTTC
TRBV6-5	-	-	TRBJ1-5	CASRQDSNQPQHF	TGTGCCAGCAGACAAGACAGTAATCAGCCCCAGCATTTT
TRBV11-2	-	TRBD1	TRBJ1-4	CASSFGTGYEKLFF	TGTGCCAGCAGCTTTGGGACAGGGTATGAAAAACTGTTTTTT
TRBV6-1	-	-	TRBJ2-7	CASSEGPTSLGGEQYF	TGTGCCAGCAGTGAAGGCCCCACTAGCCTTGGGGGCGAGCAGTACTTC
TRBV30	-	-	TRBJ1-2	CAWDSYGYTF	TGTGCCTGGGACTCCTATGGCTACACCTTC
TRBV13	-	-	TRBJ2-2	CASSLRGDMYTGELFF	TGTGCCAGCAGCTTAAGGGGCGACATGTACACCGGGGAGCTGTTTTTT
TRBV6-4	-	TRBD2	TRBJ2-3	CASSLTSGSTDTQYF	TGTGCCAGCAGTCTCACTAGCGGGAGTACAGATACGCAGTATTTT
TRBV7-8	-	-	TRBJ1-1	CASSSFPAENTEAFF	TGTGCCAGCAGCTCATTTCCCGCGGAGAACACTGAAGCTTTCTTT
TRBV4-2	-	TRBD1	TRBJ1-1	CASSPTGGTEAFF	TGTGCCAGCAGCCCGACAGGGGGCACTGAAGCTTTCTTT
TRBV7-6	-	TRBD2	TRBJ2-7	CASSFKAGDSYEQYF	TGTGCCAGCAGCTTCAAAGCGGGAGACAGCTACGAGCAGTACTTC
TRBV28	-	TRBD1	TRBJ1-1	CASWRGPEAFF	TGTGCCAGCTGGAGGGGGCCCGAAGCTTTCTTT
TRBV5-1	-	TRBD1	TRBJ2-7	CASSDGQGAIYEQYF	TGCGCCAGCAGCGATGGACAGGGGGCAATCTACGAGCAGTACTTC
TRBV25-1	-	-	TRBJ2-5	CASSELGGAETQYF	TGTGCCAGCAGTGAATTAGGGGGAGCAGAGACCCAGTACTTC
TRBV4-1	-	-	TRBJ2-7	CASSLNTGYEQYF	TGCGCCAGCAGCCTCAACACAGGCTACGAGCAGTACTTC
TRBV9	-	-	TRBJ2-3	CASSAGQGGSTDTQYF	TGTGCCAGCAGCGCCGGACAGGGAGGGAGCACAGATACGCAGTATTTT
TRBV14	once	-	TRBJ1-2	CASSQGQSYGYTF	TGTGCCAGCAGCCAAGGACAGTCCTATGGCTACACCTTC
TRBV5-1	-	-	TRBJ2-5	CASSLVHRLEETQYF	TGCGCCAGCAGCTTGGTGCACAGATTGGAAGAGACCCAGTACTTC
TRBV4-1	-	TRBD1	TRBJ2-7	CASSWDRDGYEQYF	TGCGCCAGCAGCTGGGACAGGGATGGGTACGAGCAGTACTTC
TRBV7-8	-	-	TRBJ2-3	CASSWAGGQGTDTQYF	TGTGCCAGCAGCTGGGCCGGGGGGCAAGGCACAGATACGCAGTATTTT
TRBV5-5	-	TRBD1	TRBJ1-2	CASSLAQGVTYGYTF	TGTGCCAGCAGCTTGGCACAGGGGGTGACGTATGGCTACACCTTC
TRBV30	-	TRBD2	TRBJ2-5	CAWSRLAGGQETQYF	TGTGCCTGGAGTCGGCTAGCGGGAGGTCAAGAGACCCAGTACTTC
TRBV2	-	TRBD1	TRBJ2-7	CASSELGQGPTYEQYF	TGTGCCAGCAGTGAATTAGGACAGGGTCCGACCTACGAGCAGTACTTC
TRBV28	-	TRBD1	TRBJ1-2	CASSSRQGLWSYGYTF	TGTGCCAGCAGTTCCCGACAGGGACTCTGGAGCTATGGCTACACCTTC
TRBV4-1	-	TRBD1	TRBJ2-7	CASSLRQGTYEQYF	TGCGCCAGCAGCTTACGACAGGGAACCTACGAGCAGTACTTC
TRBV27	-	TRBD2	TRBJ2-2	CATRLAGTGELFF	TGTGCCACCAGACTAGCGGGGACCGGGGAGCTGTTTTTT
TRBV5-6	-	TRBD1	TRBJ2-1	CASSLDVTGGIDEQFF	TGTGCCAGCAGCTTGGATGTGACAGGGGGGATCGATGAGCAGTTCTTC
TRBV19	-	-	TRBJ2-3	CASLVREDGTDTQYF	TGTGCCAGCCTCGTGAGGGAGGACGGCACAGATACGCAGTATTTT
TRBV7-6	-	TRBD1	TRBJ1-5	CASSLRQGHNQPQHF	TGTGCCAGCAGCCTCCGACAGGGCCACAATCAGCCCCAGCATTTT
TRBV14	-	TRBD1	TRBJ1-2	CASSQGTLQGTNYGYTF	TGTGCCAGCAGCCAGGGAACGTTACAGGGGACGAACTATGGCTACACCTTC
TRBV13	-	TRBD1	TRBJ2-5	CASSFDRGLLETQYF	TGTGCCAGCAGCTTCGACAGGGGGCTACTAGAGACCCAGTACTTC
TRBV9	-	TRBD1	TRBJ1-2	CASSFWDSLGYGYTF	TGTGCCAGCAGCTTTTGGGACAGTCTCGGCTATGGCTACACCTTC
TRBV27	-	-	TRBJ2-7	CASSPDRQFRAYEQYF	TGTGCCAGCAGTCCCGACCGACAGTTTCGGGCCTACGAGCAGTACTTC
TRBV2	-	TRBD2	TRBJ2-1	CASTPTSGPYNEQFF	TGTGCCAGCACCCCGACTAGCGGTCCCTACAATGAGCAGTTCTTC
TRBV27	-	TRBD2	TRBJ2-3	CASSFRAGVWGTDTQYF	TGTGCCAGCAGTTTTAGAGCGGGAGTGTGGGGCACAGATACGCAGTATTTT
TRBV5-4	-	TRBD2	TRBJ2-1	CASSTGLAVNEQFF	TGTGCCAGCAGCACCGGACTAGCGGTTAATGAGCAGTTCTTC
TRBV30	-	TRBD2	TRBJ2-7	CAWSPPGLAGYEQYF	TGTGCCTGGAGCCCCCCCGGACTAGCGGGCTACGAGCAGTACTTC
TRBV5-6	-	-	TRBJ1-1	CASSLVGQSEAFF	TGTGCCAGCAGCTTGGTTGGACAGTCTGAAGCTTTCTTT
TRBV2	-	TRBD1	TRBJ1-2	CASRGTVYGYTF	TGTGCCAGCAGAGGGACAGTCTATGGCTACACCTTC